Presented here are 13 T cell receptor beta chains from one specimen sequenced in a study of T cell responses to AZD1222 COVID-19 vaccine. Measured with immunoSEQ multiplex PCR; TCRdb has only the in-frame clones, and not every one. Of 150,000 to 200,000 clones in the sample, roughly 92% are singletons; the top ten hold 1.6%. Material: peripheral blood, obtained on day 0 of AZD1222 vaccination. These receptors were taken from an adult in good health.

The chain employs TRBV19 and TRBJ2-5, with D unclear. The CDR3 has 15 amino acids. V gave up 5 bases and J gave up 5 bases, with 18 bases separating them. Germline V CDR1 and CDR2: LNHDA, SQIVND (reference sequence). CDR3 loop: CASSLRLGLGETQYF. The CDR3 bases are TGTGCCAGTAGTCTTCGGCTCGGCCTTGGGGAGACCCAGTACTTC.

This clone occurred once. CDR3 loop: CASSLQGQETQYF. The CDR3 nucleotides read TGTGCCAGCAGCTTGCAGGGGCAGGAGACCCAGTACTTC. The gene calls are TRBV5-5 and TRBJ2-5; D may be TRBD1 (6 bases). V lost 1 base and J lost 5, with 9 bases in between. The CDR3 has 13 residues. Per the germline V gene, CDR1 is SGHKS and CDR2 is YYEKEE (reference sequence).

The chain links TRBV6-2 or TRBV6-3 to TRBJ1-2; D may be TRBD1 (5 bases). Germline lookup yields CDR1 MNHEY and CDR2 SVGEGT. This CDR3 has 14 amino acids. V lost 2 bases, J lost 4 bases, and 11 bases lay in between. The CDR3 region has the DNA TGTGCCAGCAGTTACATCACAGGAGCCTATGGCTACACCTTC. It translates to CASSYITGAYGYTF.

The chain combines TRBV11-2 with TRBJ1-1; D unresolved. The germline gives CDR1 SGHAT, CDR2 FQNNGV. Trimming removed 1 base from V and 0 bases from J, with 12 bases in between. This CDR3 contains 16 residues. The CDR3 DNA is TGTGCCAGCAGCTTAGGAAGGTACCTTATGAACACTGAAGCTTTCTTT. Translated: CASSLGRYLMNTEAFF.

The CDR3 coding sequence is TGTGCTAGTGGTTTAGGACAGGGGGCGTTTCCCCTCCACTTT. Protein product: CASGLGQGAFPLHF. The chain combines TRBV12-5 with TRBJ1-6; 11 bases match TRBD1. The V gene's germline CDR1 is LGHNT and CDR2 FRNRAP. The CDR3 has 14 residues. V gave up 3 bases and J gave up 13 bases; unmatched junction bases: 5.

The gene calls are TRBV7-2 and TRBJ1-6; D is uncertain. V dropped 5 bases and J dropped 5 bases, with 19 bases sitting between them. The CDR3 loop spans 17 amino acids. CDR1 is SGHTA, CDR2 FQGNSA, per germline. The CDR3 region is CASSPDRPTRNNSPLHF. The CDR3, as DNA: TGTGCCAGCAGCCCTGATCGCCCGACCCGGAATAATTCACCCCTCCACTTT.

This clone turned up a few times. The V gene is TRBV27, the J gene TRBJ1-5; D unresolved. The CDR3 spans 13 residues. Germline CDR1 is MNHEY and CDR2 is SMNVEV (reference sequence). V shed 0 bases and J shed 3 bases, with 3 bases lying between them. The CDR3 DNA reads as TGTGCCAGCAGTTTATCGAACAATCAGCCCCAGCATTTT. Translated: CASSLSNNQPQHF.

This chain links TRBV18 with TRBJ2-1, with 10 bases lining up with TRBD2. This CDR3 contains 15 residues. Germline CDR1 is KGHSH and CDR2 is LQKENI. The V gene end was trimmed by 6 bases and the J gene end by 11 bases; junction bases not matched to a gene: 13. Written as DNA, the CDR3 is TGTGCCAGCTCCCACCGATCTAGCGGGAGAGAAAAGCAGTTCTTC. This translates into CASSHRSSGREKQFF. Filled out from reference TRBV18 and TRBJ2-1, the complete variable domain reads NAGVMQNPRHLVRRRGQEARLRCSPMKGHSHVYWYRQLPEEGLKFMVYLQKENIIDESGMPKERFSAEFPKEGPSILRIQQVVRGDSAAYFCASSHRSSGREKQFFGPGTRLTVL.

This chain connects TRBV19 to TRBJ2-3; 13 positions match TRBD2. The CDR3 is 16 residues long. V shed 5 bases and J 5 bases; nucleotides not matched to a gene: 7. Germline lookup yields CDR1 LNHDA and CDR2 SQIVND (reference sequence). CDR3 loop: CASSLTSGGPLDTQYF. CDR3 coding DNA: TGTGCCAGTAGTTTGACTAGCGGGGGGCCTCTAGATACGCAGTATTTT. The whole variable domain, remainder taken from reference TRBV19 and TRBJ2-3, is DGGITQSPKYLFRKEGQNVTLSCEQNLNHDAMYWYRQDPGQGLRLIYYSQIVNDFQKGDIAEGYSVSREKKESFPLTVTSAQKNPTAFYLCASSLTSGGPLDTQYFGPGTRLTVL.

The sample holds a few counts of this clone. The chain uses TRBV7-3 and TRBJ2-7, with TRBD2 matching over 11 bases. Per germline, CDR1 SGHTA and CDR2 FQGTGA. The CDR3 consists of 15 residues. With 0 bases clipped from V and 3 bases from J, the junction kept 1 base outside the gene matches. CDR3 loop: CASSLTSGRGYEQYF. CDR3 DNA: TGTGCCAGCAGCTTAACTAGCGGGAGGGGCTACGAGCAGTACTTC.

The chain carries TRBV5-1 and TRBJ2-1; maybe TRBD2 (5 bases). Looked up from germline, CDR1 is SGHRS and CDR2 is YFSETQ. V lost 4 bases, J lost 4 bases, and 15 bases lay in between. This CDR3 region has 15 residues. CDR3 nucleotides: TGCGCCAGCAGCCGCGGAGCGGCAGATTACAATGAGCAGTTCTTC. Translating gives CASSRGAADYNEQFF.

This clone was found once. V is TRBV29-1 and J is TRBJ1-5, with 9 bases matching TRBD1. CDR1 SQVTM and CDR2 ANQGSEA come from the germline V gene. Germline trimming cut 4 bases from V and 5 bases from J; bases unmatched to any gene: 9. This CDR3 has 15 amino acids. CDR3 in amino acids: CSVAPGTGPDQPQHF. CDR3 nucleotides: TGCAGCGTTGCCCCCGGGACAGGGCCCGATCAGCCCCAGCATTTT.

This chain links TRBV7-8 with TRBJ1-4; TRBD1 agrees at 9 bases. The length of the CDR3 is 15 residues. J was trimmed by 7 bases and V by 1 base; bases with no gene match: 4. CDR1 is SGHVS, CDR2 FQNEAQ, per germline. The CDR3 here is CASSLGDREAEKLFF. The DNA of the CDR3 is TGTGCCAGCAGCTTAGGGGACAGGGAGGCTGAAAAACTGTTTTTT. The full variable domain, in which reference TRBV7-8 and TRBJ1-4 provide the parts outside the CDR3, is GAGVSQSPRYKVAKRGQDVALRCDPISGHVSLFWYQQALGQGPEFLTYFQNEAQLDKSGLPSDRFFAERPEGSVSTLKIQRTQQEDSAVYLCASSLGDREAEKLFFGSGTQLSVL.